This is a list of T cell receptor beta chains from one sample in a study of cytomegalovirus exposure and HLA in healthy donors. Assay: immunoSEQ multiplex PCR; the TCRdb copy retains only in-frame clones and omits some. The sample has around 99,000 clones, roughly 80% seen once; the top ten hold around 2.1%. The sequenced sample consisted of PBMCs. Receptor source: a young man in good health and CMV-seronegative. The CDR3 runs from the conserved cysteine through the conserved F or W. D genes are given only for firm matches. Clone sizes are given selectively: once, few, many, or a class where the clone is expanded.

d_call: -; v_call: TRBV5-1; j_call: TRBJ2-7; clone_size: -; cdr3_aa: CASSPGEALYYEQYF; cdr3_nt: TGCGCCAGCAGCCCCGGGGAGGCGCTTTACTACGAGCAGTACTTC
d_call: -; v_call: TRBV4-1; j_call: TRBJ2-6; clone_size: -; cdr3_aa: CASSQPQGSGANVLTF; cdr3_nt: TGCGCCAGCAGCCAACCACAGGGCTCTGGGGCCAACGTCCTGACTTTC
d_call: -; v_call: TRBV6-5; j_call: TRBJ1-1; clone_size: once; cdr3_aa: CASSYSRRQNTEAFF; cdr3_nt: TGTGCCAGCAGTTACTCGAGAAGACAGAACACTGAAGCTTTCTTT
d_call: -; v_call: TRBV13; j_call: TRBJ2-7; clone_size: -; cdr3_aa: CASSLRGGTEAYEQYF; cdr3_nt: TGTGCCAGCAGCTTACGGGGCGGGACAGAGGCCTACGAGCAGTACTTC
d_call: TRBD2; v_call: TRBV30; j_call: TRBJ2-7; clone_size: -; cdr3_aa: CAWNREAGDYEQYF; cdr3_nt: TGTGCCTGGAACAGAGAAGCGGGGGATTACGAGCAGTACTTC
d_call: -; v_call: TRBV5-1; j_call: TRBJ2-2; clone_size: -; cdr3_aa: CASSPHTGELFF; cdr3_nt: TGCGCCAGCAGCCCTCACACCGGGGAGCTGTTTTTT
d_call: -; v_call: TRBV9; j_call: TRBJ2-7; clone_size: once; cdr3_aa: CASSVGASTYEQYF; cdr3_nt: TGTGCCAGCAGCGTAGGAGCGTCTACCTACGAGCAGTACTTC
d_call: -; v_call: TRBV15; j_call: TRBJ2-7; clone_size: -; cdr3_aa: CATRTAGSYEQYF; cdr3_nt: TGTGCCACCAGGACTGCCGGCTCCTACGAGCAGTACTTC
d_call: -; v_call: TRBV4-2; j_call: TRBJ1-2; clone_size: -; cdr3_aa: CASSQDSGQFYGYTF; cdr3_nt: TGTGCCAGCAGCCAAGATTCAGGACAGTTCTATGGCTACACCTTC
d_call: -; v_call: TRBV7-3; j_call: TRBJ2-1; clone_size: -; cdr3_aa: CASSLTLISPDEFF; cdr3_nt: TGTGCCAGCAGCTTAACCTTGATTTCGCCAGATGAGTTCTTC
d_call: -; v_call: TRBV25-1; j_call: TRBJ2-7; clone_size: many; cdr3_aa: CASSVASYEQYF; cdr3_nt: TGTGCCAGCAGTGTAGCCTCCTACGAGCAGTACTTC
d_call: TRBD1; v_call: TRBV4-1; j_call: TRBJ2-7; clone_size: -; cdr3_aa: CASSHRRDSSYEQYF; cdr3_nt: TGCGCCAGCAGCCATAGAAGGGACAGCTCCTACGAGCAGTACTTC
d_call: -; v_call: TRBV9; j_call: TRBJ2-3; clone_size: -; cdr3_aa: CASSQNLETQYF; cdr3_nt: TGTGCCAGCAGCCAAAACCTAGAGACGCAGTATTTT
d_call: TRBD1; v_call: TRBV15; j_call: TRBJ1-2; clone_size: -; cdr3_aa: CATSGGTGYGYTF; cdr3_nt: TGTGCCACCAGCGGCGGGACAGGGTATGGCTACACCTTC
d_call: -; v_call: TRBV7-9; j_call: TRBJ1-2; clone_size: -; cdr3_aa: CASSLQDQRYTF; cdr3_nt: TGTGCCAGCAGCTTACAGGATCAGCGCTACACCTTC
d_call: TRBD1; v_call: TRBV9; j_call: TRBJ1-2; clone_size: -; cdr3_aa: CASSSPDRGNYGYTF; cdr3_nt: TGTGCCAGCAGCTCGCCGGACAGGGGAAACTATGGCTACACCTTC
d_call: -; v_call: TRBV5-1; j_call: TRBJ2-1; clone_size: -; cdr3_aa: CASSRTPQEREQFF; cdr3_nt: TGCGCCAGCAGCCGGACTCCCCAGGAGCGTGAGCAGTTCTTC
d_call: TRBD1; v_call: TRBV6-5; j_call: TRBJ1-2; clone_size: -; cdr3_aa: CASSFDRGEGYTF; cdr3_nt: TGTGCCAGCAGTTTTGACAGGGGTGAAGGCTACACCTTC
d_call: -; v_call: TRBV19; j_call: TRBJ2-7; clone_size: once; cdr3_aa: CASSLQGGAGEQYF; cdr3_nt: TGTGCCAGTAGTTTACAGGGAGGGGCAGGTGAGCAGTACTTC
d_call: -; v_call: TRBV11-1; j_call: TRBJ2-7; clone_size: -; cdr3_aa: CASSRTSWEQYF; cdr3_nt: TGTGCCAGCAGCCGGACTTCTTGGGAGCAGTACTTC
d_call: -; v_call: TRBV18; j_call: TRBJ1-5; clone_size: once; cdr3_aa: CASSQSGQGQPQHF; cdr3_nt: TGTGCCAGCTCACAGTCAGGCCAGGGGCAGCCCCAGCATTTT
d_call: -; v_call: TRBV29-1; j_call: TRBJ2-6; clone_size: -; cdr3_aa: CSVQEAGANVLTF; cdr3_nt: TGCAGCGTTCAGGAAGCTGGGGCCAACGTCCTGACTTTC
d_call: -; v_call: TRBV11-2; j_call: TRBJ2-1; clone_size: -; cdr3_aa: CASSLVGITVNEQFF; cdr3_nt: TGTGCCAGCAGCTTAGTCGGGATCACCGTCAATGAGCAGTTCTTC
d_call: TRBD2; v_call: TRBV4-2; j_call: TRBJ2-7; clone_size: -; cdr3_aa: CASSQDYLAGAREQYF; cdr3_nt: TGTGCCAGCAGCCAAGATTACCTAGCGGGAGCCAGGGAGCAGTACTTC